The 10 T cell receptor beta chains below all came from one sample that was sequenced in a study of memory CD4+ T cells and cytomegalovirus serostatus. The sort gate was single viable CD3+CD4+CD8-CD45RO+ cells for memory CD4+ T cells. Sequencing used immunoSEQ multiplex PCR; TCRdb keeps in-frame clones, though not all of them. The sample has some 60,000 clones; 81% are singletons. The source material was memory CD4+ T cells from blood. These receptors came from an adult in good health and CMV-seronegative.

This clone appeared a single time. J is TRBJ2-3 and V is TRBV9, with 7 bases lining up with TRBD2. Germline values: CDR1 SGDLS, CDR2 YYNGEE. The CDR3 has 16 residues. The ends lost 4 bases at V and 0 bases at J; junction bases unmatched: 8. In DNA, the CDR3 is TGTGCCAGCAGCTTAATGCTAGCGGCTAGCACAGATACGCAGTATTTT. Amino acid sequence: CASSLMLAASTDTQYF.

This chain uses TRBV2 with TRBJ2-5; TRBD1 matches 9 bases. The V and J ends lost 8 bases and 4 bases, in that order; junction bases with no gene match: 11. The CDR3 runs 15 residues. Per germline, CDR1 SNHLY and CDR2 FYNNEI. The CDR3 is CASSSPGTGRETQYF. CDR3 DNA sequence: TGTGCCAGCTCTTCTCCCGGGACAGGGAGAGAGACCCAGTACTTC.

The V gene is TRBV19, the J gene TRBJ2-1, with D perhaps TRBD1 or TRBD2 (5 bases each). Trimming shortened V by 4 bases and J by 0 bases, and 13 bases separated the two germline ends. The CDR3 loop spans 16 amino acids. CDR1 and CDR2 from the germline V gene are LNHDA and SQIVND (reference sequence). Here the CDR3 reads CASSTWDLNSYNEQFF. DNA for the CDR3: TGTGCCAGTAGTACCTGGGACCTAAACTCCTACAATGAGCAGTTCTTC.

The chain has TRBV5-1 and TRBJ2-7, with 11 positions matching TRBD2. V lost 5 bases, J lost 3 bases, and 4 bases stayed unmatched. The CDR3 consists of 14 residues. Per germline, CDR1 SGHRS and CDR2 YFSETQ. The CDR3 DNA reads as TGCGCCAGCAGTTATCTAGCGGGAGGCTACGAGCAGTACTTC. Translation gives CASSYLAGGYEQYF.

The chain links TRBV7-9 to TRBJ1-5, with 7 positions matching TRBD1. The CDR3 spans 14 residues. Germline V gene lookup returns CDR1 SEHNR and CDR2 FQNEAQ (reference sequence). V was clipped by 4 bases and J by 7 bases; unmatched bases: 7. Written as DNA, the CDR3 is TGTGCCAGCAGCTACACCGGGACAGAGCAGCCCCAGCATTTT. Its translation: CASSYTGTEQPQHF.

The chain has TRBV14 and TRBJ2-5, with a tentative D call TRBD1 (5 bases). The CDR3 has 15 amino acids. Germline CDR1 and CDR2: SGHDN and FVKESK. V was trimmed by 4 bases and J by 5 bases, leaving 17 bases between them. The CDR3 nucleotides are TGTGCCAGCAGCCCCTCGCCAGGGCTGGTGGAGACCCAGTACTTC. Its translation: CASSPSPGLVETQYF.

The V gene is TRBV5-5, the J gene TRBJ1-5, with a tentative D call TRBD1 (6 bases). From germline, CDR1 is SGHKS and CDR2 YYEKEE (reference sequence). The CDR3 length is 15 residues. V shed 1 base and J shed 2 bases, with 10 bases lying between them. CDR3 region: CASSLYRDGNQPQHF. The CDR3 bases are TGTGCCAGCAGCTTGTACAGGGATGGCAATCAGCCCCAGCATTTT.

For the CDR3, the DNA is TGTGCCAGCAGTCCCGGGACAGGTCACACTGAAGCTTTCTTT. The encoded protein is CASSPGTGHTEAFF. The chain combines TRBV6-5 with TRBJ1-1; 8 bases match TRBD1. Trimming cost V 5 bases and J 3 bases; bases outside gene matches: 5. The CDR3 runs to 14 residues. Germline V gene data show CDR1 as MNHEY and CDR2 as SVGAGI.

This chain's CDR3 is CASSLLTGYEQYF. The CDR3 bases are TGTGCCAGCAGTTTACTGACAGGGTACGAGCAGTACTTC. The chain joins TRBV28 to TRBJ2-7, with 7 bases identical to TRBD1. J was trimmed by 4 bases and V by 2 bases; bases with no gene match: 2. The CDR3 consists of 13 residues. Germline V lookup: CDR1 MDHEN, CDR2 SYDVKM.

This chain links TRBV5-4 with TRBJ2-3; no clear D. V gave up 0 bases and J gave up 2 bases, with 10 bases separating them. The CDR3 runs to 15 residues. Germline V gene data show CDR1 as SGHNT and CDR2 as YYREEE (reference sequence). The CDR3 DNA reads as TGTGCCAGCAGCTTGGGGTGGAGATCCACAGATACGCAGTATTTT. It encodes CASSLGWRSTDTQYF.